This is a list of T cell receptor beta chains from one sample in a study of cytomegalovirus exposure and HLA in healthy donors. Profiled with immunoSEQ multiplex PCR; TCRdb holds only in-frame clones, not every one. Here the sample spans tens of thousands of clones, around 95% being singletons. What was sequenced was PBMCs. All receptors derive from a man aged 18 to 30 in good health and CMV-seronegative. CDR3s include the opening cysteine and the closing phenylalanine or tryptophan. A D gene is named only where the DNA matches it firmly. Rows give clone size only sometimes, using once, few, many, or a class for an expanded clone.

V,D,J,size,length,CDR3,DNA
TRBV5-6,TRBD2,TRBJ2-2,.,17,CASSQPPGTSSTGELFF,TGTGCCAGCAGCCAACCGCCTGGGACTAGCAGCACCGGGGAGCTGTTTTTT
TRBV5-1,.,TRBJ2-5,.,16,CASSRGSWERRETQYF,TGCGCCAGCAGCCGAGGCTCCTGGGAGAGACGCGAGACCCAGTACTTC
TRBV15,.,TRBJ1-1,.,16,CATSREAWEGATEAFF,TGTGCCACCAGCAGAGAGGCTTGGGAGGGCGCGACTGAAGCTTTCTTT
TRBV4-2,TRBD2,TRBJ2-5,.,16,CASSQDGGGVQETQYF,TGTGCCAGCAGCCAAGATGGGGGGGGAGTACAGGAGACCCAGTACTTC
TRBV30,TRBD2,TRBJ2-7,once,12,CALSGTSGRQYF,TGTGCCTTATCCGGGACTAGCGGGAGGCAGTACTTC
TRBV6-5,.,TRBJ1-1,.,15,CASRTPGAVNTEAFF,TGTGCCAGCAGAACCCCAGGGGCGGTAAACACTGAAGCTTTCTTT
TRBV9,TRBD1,TRBJ2-7,.,15,CASSVEGTGGEEQYF,TGTGCCAGCAGCGTCGAGGGGACAGGGGGCGAAGAGCAGTACTTC
TRBV11-2,.,TRBJ1-1,.,16,CASSLTDSLMNTEAFF,TGTGCCAGCAGCTTAACGGACTCACTCATGAACACTGAAGCTTTCTTT
TRBV9,TRBD1,TRBJ1-1,.,14,CASRDRGHGTEAFF,TGTGCCAGCAGGGACAGGGGGCACGGCACTGAAGCTTTCTTT
TRBV7-9,.,TRBJ2-2,.,18,CASSAKRGGTRVTGELFF,TGTGCCAGCAGCGCAAAGCGTGGAGGGACCCGCGTCACCGGGGAGCTGTTTTTT
TRBV7-9,.,TRBJ2-7,.,14,CASSSDRRGYEQYF,TGTGCCAGCAGCTCGGACAGGAGGGGCTACGAGCAGTACTTC
TRBV11-2,TRBD2,TRBJ2-7,.,16,CASSPRTSGPSYEQYF,TGTGCCAGCAGCCCCAGGACTAGCGGGCCCTCCTACGAGCAGTACTTC
TRBV10-2,.,TRBJ2-7,.,12,CASSESGHEQYF,TGCGCCAGCAGTGAAAGCGGCCACGAGCAGTACTTC
TRBV5-6,.,TRBJ1-1,once,13,CASSPGLNTEAFF,TGTGCCAGCAGCCCTGGACTAAACACTGAAGCTTTCTTT
TRBV6-1,.,TRBJ2-3,.,14,CASARERVRDTQYF,TGTGCCAGCGCCCGTGAGAGAGTCCGGGATACGCAGTATTTT
TRBV5-1,TRBD2,TRBJ2-7,.,16,CASRRLAGSAIYEQYF,TGCGCCAGCAGGCGCCTAGCGGGAAGCGCTATCTACGAGCAGTACTTC
TRBV10-2,.,TRBJ1-4,.,17,CASSDEDRLATNEKLFF,TGCGCCAGCAGTGACGAGGACAGACTTGCAACTAATGAAAAACTGTTTTTT